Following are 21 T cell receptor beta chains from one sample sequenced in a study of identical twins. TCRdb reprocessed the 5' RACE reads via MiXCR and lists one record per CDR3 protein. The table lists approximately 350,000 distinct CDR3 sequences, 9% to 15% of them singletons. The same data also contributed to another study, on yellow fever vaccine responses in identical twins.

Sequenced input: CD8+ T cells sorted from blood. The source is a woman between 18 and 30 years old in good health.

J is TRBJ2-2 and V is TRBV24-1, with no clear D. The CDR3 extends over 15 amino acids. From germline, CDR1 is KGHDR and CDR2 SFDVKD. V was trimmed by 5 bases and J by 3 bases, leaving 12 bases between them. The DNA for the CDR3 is TGTGCCACCAGTGGGGTAAGGACGGACACCGGGGAGCTGTTTTTT. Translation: CATSGVRTDTGELFF.

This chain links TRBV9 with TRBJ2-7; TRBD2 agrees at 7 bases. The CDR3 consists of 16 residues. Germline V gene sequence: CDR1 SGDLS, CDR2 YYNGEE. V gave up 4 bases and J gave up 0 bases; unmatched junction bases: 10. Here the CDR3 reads CASSPPSGEGSYEQYF. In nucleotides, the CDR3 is TGTGCCAGCAGCCCTCCCAGCGGGGAGGGCTCCTACGAGCAGTACTTC.

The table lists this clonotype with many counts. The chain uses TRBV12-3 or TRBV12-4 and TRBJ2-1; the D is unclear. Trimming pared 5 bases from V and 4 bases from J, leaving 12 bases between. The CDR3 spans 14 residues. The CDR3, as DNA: TGTGCCAGCAGTGATCCTACACGATACAATGAGCAGTTCTTC. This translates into CASSDPTRYNEQFF.

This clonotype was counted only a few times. CDR3 loop: CASSQGTSGFYEQYF. CDR3 coding DNA: TGTGCCAGCAGCCAAGGGACTAGCGGGTTCTACGAGCAGTACTTC. V is TRBV4-2 and J is TRBJ2-7; 11 bases match TRBD2. V gave up 1 base and J gave up 3 bases; unmatched junction bases: 2. The CDR3 length is 15 residues. Looked up from germline, CDR1 is LGHNA and CDR2 is YNFKEQ.

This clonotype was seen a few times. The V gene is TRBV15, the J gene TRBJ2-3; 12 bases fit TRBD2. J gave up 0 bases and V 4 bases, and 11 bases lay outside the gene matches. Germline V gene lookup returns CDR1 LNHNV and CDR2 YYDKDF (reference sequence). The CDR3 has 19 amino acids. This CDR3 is CATSTTWGLAGASTDTQYF. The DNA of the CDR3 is TGTGCCACCAGCACTACTTGGGGACTAGCGGGTGCCAGCACAGATACGCAGTATTTT.

The CDR3 protein is CASSKWTSGPGELFF. The DNA for the CDR3 is TGCGCCAGCAGCAAGTGGACTAGCGGGCCCGGGGAGCTGTTTTTT. The V call is TRBV5-1, the J call TRBJ2-2, with 11 positions matching TRBD2. In germline, CDR1 is SGHRS, CDR2 YFSETQ. The ends lost 4 bases at V and 6 bases at J; junction bases unmatched: 5. This CDR3 region has 15 residues.

CDR3 sequence reads: CSATGTGASTDTQYF. Written as DNA, the CDR3 is TGCAGTGCTACCGGGACAGGGGCCAGCACAGATACGCAGTATTTT. This rearrangement joins TRBV20-1 to TRBJ2-3; 10 bases map to TRBD1. The germline CDR1 and CDR2 sequences are DFQATT and SNEGSKA (reference sequence). The CDR3 runs to 15 residues. Trimming took 4 bases from V and 0 from J; bases not matched to a gene: 4.

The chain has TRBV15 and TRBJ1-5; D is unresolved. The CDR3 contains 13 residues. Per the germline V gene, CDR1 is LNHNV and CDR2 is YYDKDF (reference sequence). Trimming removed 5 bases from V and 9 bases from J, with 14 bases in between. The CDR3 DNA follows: TGTGCCACCAGCTTAGACGGGAAGAGGCCCCAGCATTTT. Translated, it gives CATSLDGKRPQHF.

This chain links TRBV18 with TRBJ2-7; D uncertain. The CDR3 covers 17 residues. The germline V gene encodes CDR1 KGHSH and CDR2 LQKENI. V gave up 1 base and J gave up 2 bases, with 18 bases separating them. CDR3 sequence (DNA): TGTGCCAGCTCACCACGGGAAGCCAGTTCAGGTACCTACGAGCAGTACGTC. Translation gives CASSPREASSGTYEQYV.

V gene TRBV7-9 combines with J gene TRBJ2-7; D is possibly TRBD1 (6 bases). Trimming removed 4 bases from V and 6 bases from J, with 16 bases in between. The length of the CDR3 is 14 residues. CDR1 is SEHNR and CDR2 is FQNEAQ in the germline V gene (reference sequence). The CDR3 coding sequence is TGTGCCAGCAGCTCTGAAACAGGGATGTCCGAGCAGTACGTC. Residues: CASSSETGMSEQYV.

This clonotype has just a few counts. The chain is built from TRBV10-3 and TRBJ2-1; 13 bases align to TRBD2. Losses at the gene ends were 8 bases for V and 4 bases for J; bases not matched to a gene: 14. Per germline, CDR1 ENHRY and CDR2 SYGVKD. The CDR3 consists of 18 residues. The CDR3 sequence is CAIGETSGRIEGYNEQFF. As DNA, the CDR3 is TGTGCCATCGGGGAGACTAGCGGGAGGATAGAAGGGTACAATGAGCAGTTCTTC.

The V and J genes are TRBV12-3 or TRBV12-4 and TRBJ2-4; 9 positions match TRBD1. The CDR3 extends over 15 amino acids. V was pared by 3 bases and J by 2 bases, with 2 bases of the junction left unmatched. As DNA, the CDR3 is TGTGCCAGCAGTTTTGACAGGGGGACCAAAAACATTCAGTACTTC. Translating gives CASSFDRGTKNIQYF.

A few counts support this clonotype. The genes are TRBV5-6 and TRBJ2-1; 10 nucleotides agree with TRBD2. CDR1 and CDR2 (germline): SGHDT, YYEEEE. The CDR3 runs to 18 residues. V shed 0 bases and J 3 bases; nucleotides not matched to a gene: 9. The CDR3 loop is CASSLVPKASGSYNEQFF. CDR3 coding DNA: TGTGCCAGCAGCTTGGTGCCTAAGGCTAGCGGGAGCTACAATGAGCAGTTCTTC.

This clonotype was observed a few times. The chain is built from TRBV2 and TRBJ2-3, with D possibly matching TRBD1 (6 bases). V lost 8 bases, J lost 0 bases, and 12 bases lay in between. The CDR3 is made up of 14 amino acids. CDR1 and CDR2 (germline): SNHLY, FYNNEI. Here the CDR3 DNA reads TGTGCCAGCCTGGACAGATCTAGCACAGATACGCAGTATTTT. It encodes CASLDRSSTDTQYF.

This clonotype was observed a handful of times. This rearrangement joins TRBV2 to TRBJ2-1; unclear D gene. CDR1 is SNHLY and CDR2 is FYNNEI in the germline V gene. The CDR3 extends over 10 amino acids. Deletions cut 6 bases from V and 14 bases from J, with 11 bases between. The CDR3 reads CASRRAEEFF. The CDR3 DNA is TGTGCCAGCAGGCGAGCAGAGGAGTTCTTC.

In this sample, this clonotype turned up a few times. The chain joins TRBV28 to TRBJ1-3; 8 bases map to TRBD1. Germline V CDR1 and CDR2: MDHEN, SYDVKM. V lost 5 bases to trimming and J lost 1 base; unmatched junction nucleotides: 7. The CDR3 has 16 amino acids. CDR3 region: CASSPDRDRSGNTIYF. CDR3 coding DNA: TGTGCCAGCAGTCCGGATAGGGACAGGTCTGGAAACACCATATATTTT.

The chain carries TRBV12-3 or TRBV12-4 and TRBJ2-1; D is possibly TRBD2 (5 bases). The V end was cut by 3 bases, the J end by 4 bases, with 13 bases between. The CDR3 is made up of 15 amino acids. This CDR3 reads CASSLRYSEYNEQFF. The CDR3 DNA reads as TGTGCCAGCAGTTTGAGGTATAGCGAGTACAATGAGCAGTTCTTC.

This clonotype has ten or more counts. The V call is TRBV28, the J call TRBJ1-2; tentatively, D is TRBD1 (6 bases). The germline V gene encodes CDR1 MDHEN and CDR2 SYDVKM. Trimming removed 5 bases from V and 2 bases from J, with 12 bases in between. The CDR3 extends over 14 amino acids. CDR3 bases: TGTGCCAGCAGTCTCCAGGGGTCGAACTATGGCTACACCTTC. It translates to CASSLQGSNYGYTF.

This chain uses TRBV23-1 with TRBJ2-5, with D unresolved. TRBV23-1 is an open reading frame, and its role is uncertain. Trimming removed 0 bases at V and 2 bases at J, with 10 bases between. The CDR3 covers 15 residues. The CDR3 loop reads CASSQSYREQETQYF. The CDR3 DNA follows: TGCGCCAGCAGTCAATCGTATAGGGAACAAGAGACCCAGTACTTC.

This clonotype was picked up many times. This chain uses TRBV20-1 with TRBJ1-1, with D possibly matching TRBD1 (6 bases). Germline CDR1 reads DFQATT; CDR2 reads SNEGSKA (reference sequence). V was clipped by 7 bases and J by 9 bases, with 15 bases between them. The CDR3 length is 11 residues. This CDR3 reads CSVERTAKAFF. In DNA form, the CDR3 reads TGCAGTGTAGAAAGGACAGCCAAAGCTTTCTTT.

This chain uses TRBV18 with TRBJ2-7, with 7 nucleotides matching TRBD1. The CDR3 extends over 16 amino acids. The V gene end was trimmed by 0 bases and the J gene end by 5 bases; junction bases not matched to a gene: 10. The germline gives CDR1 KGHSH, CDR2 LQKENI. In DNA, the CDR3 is TGTGCCAGCTCACCACCGAGACAGGGCATACAGAACGAGCAGTACTTC. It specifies CASSPPRQGIQNEQYF. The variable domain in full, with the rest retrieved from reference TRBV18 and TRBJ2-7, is NAGVMQNPRHLVRRRGQEARLRCSPMKGHSHVYWYRQLPEEGLKFMVYLQKENIIDESGMPKERFSAEFPKEGPSILRIQQVVRGDSAAYFCASSPPRQGIQNEQYFGPGTRLTVT.